The rows below give T cell receptor beta chains drawn from one sample of a study of shared clonotypes between healthy human individuals. Assay: immunoSEQ multiplex PCR; the TCRdb copy retains only in-frame clones and omits some. The data show about 1.1 million clones, about four fifths seen once. The sequencing sample was made of memory CD4+ T cells from PBMCs. These receptors came from a man aged 18 to 35 in good health. Some clones in this sample may be carry-over from other donors' samples. The CDR3 runs from the conserved cysteine through the conserved F or W. D genes are given only for firm matches. Rows may omit the clone size; those that give it use once, few, many or a size class.

J	D	V	size	CDR3	DNA
TRBJ1-5	TRBD1	TRBV15	few	CATSRDGDSRQPQHF	TGTGCCACCAGCAGAGATGGGGACAGTCGTCAGCCCCAGCATTTT
TRBJ2-3	.	TRBV5-1	.	CASSLRADTQYF	TGCGCCAGCAGCTTGAGAGCAGATACGCAGTATTTT
TRBJ2-5	.	TRBV11-2	.	CASSLAGVETQYF	TGTGCCAGCAGCTTAGCGGGAGTGGAGACCCAGTACTTC
TRBJ2-7	.	TRBV6-1	.	CASSELSGYEQYF	TGTGCCAGCAGTGAATTGAGCGGATACGAGCAGTACTTC
TRBJ2-5	.	TRBV15	.	CATSRDPETQYF	TGTGCCACCAGCAGAGACCCAGAGACCCAGTACTTC
TRBJ2-1	TRBD1	TRBV5-1	once	CASSADRGLPSSYNEQFF	TGCGCCAGCAGCGCCGACAGGGGGCTCCCCAGCTCCTACAATGAGCAGTTCTTC
TRBJ2-5	.	TRBV5-4	.	CASSGTRRGTQYF	TGTGCCAGCAGCGGGACCCGGCGGGGGACCCAGTACTTC
TRBJ2-2	TRBD2	TRBV18	.	CASSPNLKTSGNTGELFF	TGTGCCAGCTCACCTAATCTTAAAACTAGCGGGAACACCGGGGAGCTGTTTTTT
TRBJ2-1	TRBD2	TRBV6-1	.	CASSERYAGGSEVYNEQFF	TGTGCCAGCAGTGAAAGGTATGCGGGAGGGTCCGAGGTCTACAATGAGCAGTTCTTC
TRBJ1-1	.	TRBV9	.	CASSVVPTLNTEAFF	TGTGCCAGCAGCGTAGTTCCGACCTTGAACACTGAAGCTTTCTTT
TRBJ2-2	.	TRBV18	.	CASSPPPGVGTGELFF	TGTGCCAGCTCACCACCCCCAGGGGTTGGCACCGGGGAGCTGTTTTTT
TRBJ2-2	.	TRBV19	.	CASNYLGRVNTGELFF	TGTGCCAGTAACTACTTAGGCAGAGTGAACACCGGGGAGCTGTTTTTT
TRBJ2-3	TRBD1	TRBV5-5	.	CAGGQGTTTDTQYF	TGTGCCGGCGGACAGGGAACAACCACAGATACGCAGTATTTT
TRBJ2-7	.	TRBV10-3	.	CAIRSTIWGSYEQYF	TGTGCCATCAGGTCAACTATTTGGGGCTCCTACGAGCAGTACTTC
TRBJ2-1	.	TRBV19	.	CASSAAGVDEQFF	TGTGCCAGTAGTGCGGCAGGGGTGGATGAGCAGTTCTTC
TRBJ2-6	.	TRBV29-1	.	CSVDSSSGANVLTF	TGCAGCGTTGACAGCTCCTCTGGGGCCAACGTCCTGACTTTC
TRBJ1-2	.	TRBV6-5	.	CASSYQESSDYGYTF	TGTGCCAGCAGTTACCAGGAGTCTAGCGACTATGGCTACACCTTC
TRBJ1-3	.	TRBV18	.	CASSYLAGNSGNTIYF	TGTGCCAGCTCATACTTGGCGGGGAACTCTGGAAACACCATATATTTT
TRBJ2-2	TRBD1	TRBV5-7	few	CASSLFSGTGTNTAGELFF	TGTGCCAGCAGCTTGTTTAGTGGGACAGGGACTAACACGGCCGGGGAGCTGTTTTTT
TRBJ2-7	.	TRBV5-1	.	CASSSNEQYF	TGCGCCAGCAGCTCAAACGAGCAGTACTTC
TRBJ2-7	.	TRBV11-2	.	CASSPARGGGISYYEQYF	TGTGCCAGCAGCCCCGCCAGGGGTGGCGGGATAAGTTACTACGAGCAGTACTTC
TRBJ2-7	TRBD1	TRBV10-3	.	CATYPGQGANEQYF	TGTGCCACATACCCGGGACAGGGGGCGAACGAGCAGTACTTC
TRBJ1-1	TRBD1	TRBV7-3	.	CASSFYEGAAEAFF	TGTGCCAGCAGCTTCTATGAGGGGGCGGCTGAAGCTTTCTTT
TRBJ1-1	.	TRBV28	.	CASSFPQGKWGGANTEAFF	TGTGCCAGCAGTTTCCCCCAGGGGAAGTGGGGGGGGGCGAACACTGAAGCTTTCTTT
TRBJ2-3	TRBD2	TRBV5-5	.	CASSFSSGSGDTQYF	TGTGCCAGCAGCTTCTCCAGCGGGAGTGGGGATACGCAGTATTTT
TRBJ2-1	TRBD2	TRBV9	.	CASSVGGGSNEQFF	TGTGCCAGCAGCGTAGGGGGAGGGTCGAATGAGCAGTTCTTC
TRBJ2-4	.	TRBV30	.	CAWSVARILAKNIQYF	TGTGCCTGGAGTGTAGCCAGGATACTAGCCAAAAACATTCAGTACTTC
TRBJ1-5	TRBD1	TRBV30	.	CAWSPTGEGNQPQHF	TGTGCCTGGAGTCCCACAGGGGAAGGGAATCAGCCCCAGCATTTT
TRBJ1-3	.	TRBV5-1	.	CASSLGAPSRARFTTIYF	TGCGCCAGCAGCTTGGGGGCCCCCAGCAGGGCCCGTTTCACCACCATATATTTT
TRBJ2-3	.	TRBV5-1	.	CASRRQGGTDTQYF	TGCGCCAGCAGGCGGCAGGGCGGCACAGATACGCAGTATTTT
TRBJ2-7	TRBD2	TRBV6-1	.	CASSDRDGGVPPGEQYF	TGTGCCAGCAGTGATCGGGATGGGGGGGTGCCCCCTGGAGAGCAGTACTTC
TRBJ2-1	TRBD1	TRBV2	.	CASSQGQGARNEQFF	TGTGCCAGCAGCCAGGGACAGGGGGCGCGAAATGAGCAGTTCTTC
TRBJ2-7	.	TRBV5-4	.	CASSLGGAEAYEQYF	TGTGCCAGCAGCCTCGGTGGAGCGGAAGCCTACGAGCAGTACTTC
TRBJ1-1	TRBD1	TRBV30	.	CAGTGDLTEAFF	TGTGCCGGCACAGGGGATTTAACTGAAGCTTTCTTT
TRBJ2-1	.	TRBV6-1	once	CASSGGLPQFF	TGTGCCAGCAGTGGGGGACTTCCGCAGTTCTTC
TRBJ1-2	TRBD1	TRBV27	.	CASSHVTLGQGYVYTF	TGTGCCAGCAGTCACGTGACCCTCGGACAGGGCTACGTCTACACCTTC
TRBJ1-2	.	TRBV2	.	CASSERRLYTF	TGTGCCAGCAGTGAACGCAGGCTCTACACCTTC
TRBJ2-7	.	TRBV10-1	.	CASSERGSGTYEQYF	TGCGCCAGCAGTGAGAGGGGCTCGGGGACCTACGAGCAGTACTTC
TRBJ2-1	.	TRBV7-9	few	CASSLGGHLGNEQFF	TGTGCCAGCAGCTTAGGTGGACATCTTGGGAATGAGCAGTTCTTC
TRBJ2-1	TRBD2	TRBV7-6	.	CASSLRAGGGNEQFF	TGTGCCAGCAGCTTGAGGGCGGGAGGTGGCAATGAGCAGTTCTTC